A single sample gave rise to the 17 T cell receptor beta chains below, sequenced in a study of beta chain features in type 1 diabetes. Findings of the study overall: People with Type 1 diabetes carried modestly yet significantly shorter TCRB CDR3s in all four CD4+ subsets.

The entirety of the isolated RNA underwent reverse transcription, so expressed TCRB transcripts were sequenced. The data were produced by immunoSEQ multiplex PCR, yet TCRdb's version contains in-frame clones alone and is incomplete. Of around 650,000 clones in the sample, around 11% were seen once. Their recognized antigens are unknown. The sequencing input was naive CD4+ T cells from blood. The receptors originated from a man younger than 40 with type 1 diabetes.

In this sample, this clone turned up a few times. CDR3 sequence: CSVYRGGNTGELFF. In nucleotides, the CDR3 is TGCAGCGTGTACAGGGGCGGGAACACCGGGGAGCTGTTTTTT. V usage is TRBV29-1 and J usage is TRBJ2-2; TRBD1 matches 7 bases. Germline CDR1 and CDR2: SQVTM and ANQGSEA. The CDR3 spans 14 residues. V shed 6 bases, J shed 1 base, and the junction held 5 bases outside the gene matches.

This clone was counted only a few times. The rearrangement joins TRBV6-1 to TRBJ2-3; either TRBD1 or TRBD2 may fit D (5 bases each). Trimming shortened V by 2 bases and J by 0 bases, and 12 bases separated the two germline ends. The CDR3 runs 16 residues. Germline assignment: CDR1 MNHNS and CDR2 SASEGT. The CDR3 region has the DNA TGTGCCAGCAGTGAAATCGGGGCTTACAGCACAGATACGCAGTATTTT. This codes for CASSEIGAYSTDTQYF.

The chain joins TRBV4-3 to TRBJ2-4; the D is unclear. The length of the CDR3 is 13 residues. The V end was cut by 4 bases, the J end by 5 bases, with 9 bases between. Looked up from germline, CDR1 is LGHNA and CDR2 is YSLEER. CDR3 residues: CASSPGTENIQYF. CDR3 nucleotides: TGCGCCAGCAGCCCAGGAACGGAAAACATTCAGTACTTC.

This clone was observed a few times. The chain carries TRBV13 and TRBJ1-2; D not resolved. The CDR3 is 15 residues long. Per the germline V gene, CDR1 is PRHDT and CDR2 is FYEKMQ (reference sequence). V was clipped by 0 bases and J by 8 bases, with 16 bases between them. The CDR3 sequence is CASSLGSAGSRGYTF. The CDR3 DNA follows: TGTGCCAGCAGCTTAGGTTCCGCAGGATCGAGGGGCTACACCTTC. The variable domain in full, with the rest retrieved from reference TRBV13 and TRBJ1-2, is AAGVIQSPRHLIKEKRETATLKCYPIPRHDTVYWYQQGPGQDPQFLISFYEKMQSDKGSIPDRFSAQQFSDYHSELNMSSLELGDSALYFCASSLGSAGSRGYTFGSGTRLTVV.

The rearrangement uses TRBV19 and TRBJ1-2, with 9 bases that match TRBD1. CDR3 length: 14 amino acids. The germline V gene has CDR1 LNHDA and CDR2 SQIVND (reference sequence). The V segment lost 5 bases and the J segment 1 base; nucleotides outside the gene matches: 2. The CDR3 reads CASSPDRGNYGYTF. The CDR3 nucleotides are TGTGCCAGTAGTCCGGACAGGGGTAACTATGGCTACACCTTC.

This clone was seen just once. The gene calls are TRBV7-2 and TRBJ2-1; 7 bases fit TRBD1. The V gene's germline CDR1 is SGHTA and CDR2 FQGNSA. V was pared by 3 bases and J by 5 bases, with 4 bases of the junction left unmatched. CDR3 length equals 14 residues. This chain's CDR3 is CASSFGDRHNEQFF. CDR3 nucleotides: TGTGCCAGCAGCTTTGGGGACAGACACAATGAGCAGTTCTTC.

This clone was recorded a few times. CDR3 residues: CASSKSSRDRGNEAFF. The CDR3, as DNA: TGTGCCAGCAGCAAGTCCAGTCGGGATAGGGGAAATGAAGCTTTCTTT. The chain has TRBV9 and TRBJ1-1, with D perhaps matching TRBD1 (5 bases). CDR1 is SGDLS and CDR2 is YYNGEE in the germline V gene. Trimming removed 4 bases from V and 7 bases from J, with 23 bases in between. CDR3 length: 16 amino acids.

This chain links TRBV29-1 with TRBJ2-1; D perhaps matches TRBD1 (6 bases). Per germline, CDR1 SQVTM and CDR2 ANQGSEA. The CDR3 is 13 residues long. The V gene lost 5 bases and the J gene lost 3 bases, with 11 bases spanning the gap. CDR3 region: CSVLYRDYNEQFF. CDR3 nucleotides: TGCAGCGTTCTATACAGGGACTACAATGAGCAGTTCTTC.

A few counts support this clone. This sequence joins TRBV29-1 and TRBJ1-4; 9 nucleotides agree with TRBD1. The germline CDR1 and CDR2 sequences are SQVTM and ANQGSEA. V shed 7 bases, J shed 6 bases, and the junction held 6 bases outside the gene matches. The CDR3 spans 13 residues. CDR3: CSAYRDRDEKLFF. For the CDR3, the DNA is TGCAGCGCGTACCGGGACAGGGATGAAAAACTGTTTTTT. Variable domain in full (rest from reference TRBV29-1 and TRBJ1-4): SAVISQKPSRDICQRGTSLTIQCQVDSQVTMMFWYRQQPGQSLTLIATANQGSEATYESGFVIDKFPISRPNLTFSTLTVSNMSPEDSSIYLCSAYRDRDEKLFFGSGTQLSVL.

Worth noting for this clone: Other DNA variants within this sample encode the same CDR3. The DNA of the CDR3 is TGTGCCAGCAGCTTAGGGGGTCAGCCCCAGCATTTT. Translated: CASSLGGQPQHF. This chain uses TRBV11-2 with TRBJ1-5; D is ambiguous. The CDR3 covers 12 residues. Trimming stripped 1 base from V and 6 bases from J, with 4 bases between. CDR1 and CDR2 from the germline V gene are SGHAT and FQNNGV.

This clone appeared once. The rearrangement uses TRBV28 and TRBJ1-5; possible D gene TRBD1, 5 bases. V lost 2 bases, J lost 2 bases, and 16 bases lay in between. Per the germline V gene, CDR1 is MDHEN and CDR2 is SYDVKM. The CDR3 extends over 17 amino acids. The CDR3 spells CASSLAPHDSGNQPQHF. The CDR3 nucleotides are TGTGCCAGCAGTTTAGCCCCCCACGACAGTGGCAATCAGCCCCAGCATTTT.

This clone was seen a handful of times. The chain combines TRBV5-4 with TRBJ2-6; no clear D. CDR3 length: 15 residues. V was shortened by 4 bases and J by 1 base, with 9 bases between the two germline ends. Germline V gene data show CDR1 as SGHNT and CDR2 as YYREEE (reference sequence). CDR3 sequence reads: CASSAARSGANVLTF. The CDR3 DNA reads as TGTGCCAGCAGCGCGGCGCGATCTGGGGCCAACGTCCTGACTTTC.

This rearrangement joins TRBV20-1 to TRBJ2-1; unclear D gene. V was pared by 6 bases and J by 5 bases, with 8 bases between. Germline V gene sequence: CDR1 DFQATT, CDR2 SNEGSKA (reference sequence). The CDR3 covers 11 residues. CDR3 bases: TGCAGTGCCCTACGCGACAATGAGCAGTTCTTC. Its translation: CSALRDNEQFF.

The J gene is TRBJ1-5, the V gene TRBV6-6; D call uncertain. The V end was cut by 2 bases, the J end by 4 bases, with 12 bases between. The CDR3 has 15 residues. Germline CDR1 and CDR2: MNHNY and SVGAGI (reference sequence). The CDR3 is CASSYKAGFNQPQHF. The CDR3 DNA is TGTGCCAGCAGTTACAAGGCGGGATTTAATCAGCCCCAGCATTTT.

The chain is built from TRBV7-2 and TRBJ2-6, with a tentative D call TRBD1 (7 bases). Germline V gene lookup returns CDR1 SGHTA and CDR2 FQGNSA. Trimming cost V 5 bases and J 3 bases, with 14 bases left between them. CDR3 length: 16 residues. Here the CDR3 DNA reads TGTGCCAGCAGCGTACGACAGGGAGGTGGGGCCAACGTCCTGACTTTC. Its translation is CASSVRQGGGANVLTF.

Note on this clone: Other DNA variants within this sample encode the same CDR3. The chain links TRBV29-1 to TRBJ1-2, with 8 bases identical to TRBD1. Trimming at V came to 6 bases and at J to 7 bases, leaving 7 bases not matched to a gene. CDR3 size: 12 residues. Germline CDR1 and CDR2: SQVTM and ANQGSEA. CDR3 amino acids: CSVQTGQGGYTF. DNA of the CDR3: TGCAGCGTCCAAACCGGACAGGGTGGCTACACCTTC.

The chain uses TRBV7-9 and TRBJ1-5; no clear D. Germline assignment: CDR1 SEHNR and CDR2 FQNEAQ (reference sequence). The CDR3 contains 15 residues. Trimming cost V 4 bases and J 2 bases, with 12 bases left between them. CDR3 protein: CASSSGGRGNQPQHF. The CDR3 DNA reads TGTGCCAGCAGCTCCGGAGGACGGGGCAATCAGCCCCAGCATTTT.